This T cell receptor (beta chain) is from a study of shared clonotypes between healthy human individuals. Study-wide background: Three plates each covered CD4 naive and memory; CD8 naive two, CD8 memory one.

Terminally differentiated effector memory CD45RA+ cells were excluded from the naive CD8 cells, which were CD45RO-negative and positively selected for CCR7. Germline V gives CDR1 ENHRY, CDR2 SYGVKD. CDR3 length equals 11 residues. Trimming pared 0 bases from V and 5 bases from J, leaving 2 bases between. Points from the study as a whole: Shared clonotypes across all four donors exceeded non-shared ones in generation probability.

Details on this clone: Its target is unknown. The same CDR3 arises from other DNA sequences in this sample as well.

Around 30,000 T cell genomes (around 0.2 ug DNA) went into each sorted-subset replicate. Authors' data handling: Without quality scores, immunoSEQ junctional reads could not be filtered like full-length reads. Clones were read by immunoSEQ multiplex PCR, and TCRdb kept only the in-frame ones, dropping some. V and J calls plus clone size are reproduced from that table; the DNA served to infer D and trimming. The sample carries about 2.2 million clones, roughly 91% recorded once. Sequenced material: naive CD8+ T cells from PBMCs. The chain couples TRBV10-3 to TRBJ2-7; D gene uncertain. The TCR was taken from a man younger than 30 in good health. Some clones in this sample may be carry-over from other donors' samples. The CDR3 sequence is CAISESHEQYF. Written as DNA, the CDR3 is TGTGCCATCAGTGAGTCACACGAGCAGTACTTC.